This T cell receptor beta chain comes out of a study of cytomegalovirus exposure and HLA in healthy donors. Looking at the study overall: Sequencing of around 200 million T cells in an earlier analysis found 120 million or so unique TCR beta sequences. Within the Caucasian-associated ancestry cluster were 81% of the 398 genotyped donors.

A multiplex PCR was run with 60 Vbeta primers and 13 Jbeta primers. Libraries were prepared by immunoSEQ multiplex PCR; TCRdb keeps only in-frame clonotypes and omits some of them. The sample yields a few hundred thousand clones, approximately 84% seen once. CDR1 and CDR2 (germline): LNHDA, SQIVND (reference sequence). The V segment lost 5 bases and the J segment 8 bases; nucleotides outside the gene matches: 14. The CDR3 loop spans 16 amino acids. Source material: PBMCs. This sequence joins TRBV19 and TRBJ1-2, with 10 positions matching TRBD1. This TCR was sampled from a woman in her thirties or forties in good health and CMV-seropositive. CDR3 in amino acids: CASSGQSWTGGAGYTF. The CDR3 nucleotides read TGTGCCAGTAGTGGCCAGTCATGGACAGGGGGAGCGGGCTACACCTTC. The full variable domain, rest sourced from reference TRBV19 and TRBJ1-2, is DGGITQSPKYLFRKEGQNVTLSCEQNLNHDAMYWYRQDPGQGLRLIYYSQIVNDFQKGDIAEGYSVSREKKESFPLTVTSAQKNPTAFYLCASSGQSWTGGAGYTFGSGTRLTVV.